The rows below give T cell receptor beta chains drawn from one sample of a study of T cells in localized non-small cell lung cancer. Data came from immunoSEQ multiplex PCR; TCRdb stores just in-frame clones and leaves some out. The table records fewer than 100,000 clones, approximately 90% of them present only once. The sequencing used peripheral blood, collected before any cancer treatment. The receptors here all came from a man aged 35-75 years with stage I squamous cell lung carcinoma. CDR3s include the opening cysteine and the closing phenylalanine or tryptophan. D genes are given only for firm matches. Not every row has a clone size; where given, it reads once, few, many or a size class.

cdr3_nt | cdr3_aa | v_call | d_call | j_call | clone_size | cdr3_length
TGTGCCAGCAGCTTCCGGGGGGCGTATGGCTACACCTTC | CASSFRGAYGYTF | TRBV11-2 | - | TRBJ1-2 | - | 13
TGTGCCAGCTCCCGACAGGAGTATCAGCCCCAGCATTTT | CASSRQEYQPQHF | TRBV18 | - | TRBJ1-5 | - | 13
TGTGCCAGCAGCCCAGGGAAGCGGGGTTGGTCCTACAATGAGCAGTTCTTC | CASSPGKRGWSYNEQFF | TRBV13 | TRBD2 | TRBJ2-1 | - | 17
TGTGCCAGCAGTGCGGCAGCTTATGGCTACACCTTC | CASSAAAYGYTF | TRBV2 | - | TRBJ1-2 | - | 12
TGTGCCAGCTCACTCTCCTGGTCCGAACTTCAGTACTTC | CASSLSWSELQYF | TRBV18 | - | TRBJ2-4 | - | 13
TGTGCCAGTGGGCCCGACAGGGACACTGAAGCTTTCTTT | CASGPDRDTEAFF | TRBV19 | TRBD1 | TRBJ1-1 | - | 13
TGTGCCATCAAGGGGGGCCGGGAAGAGACCCAGTACTTC | CAIKGGREETQYF | TRBV10-3 | - | TRBJ2-5 | - | 13
TGTGCCAGCAGTTTATCAGGGATTGAACAGCCCCAGCATTTT | CASSLSGIEQPQHF | TRBV28 | - | TRBJ1-5 | - | 14
TGTGCCAGCAGCTTCCGGGACACTGGGGCCAACGTCCTGACTTTC | CASSFRDTGANVLTF | TRBV5-6 | - | TRBJ2-6 | - | 15
TGTGCCAGCAGCTCGGGACAGACACAAGAGACCCAGTACTTC | CASSSGQTQETQYF | TRBV7-3 | TRBD1 | TRBJ2-5 | - | 14
TGTGCCAGCAGCCCCTTTGGACTAGCGGGGTCACTTCGCCCCTACGAGCAGTACTTC | CASSPFGLAGSLRPYEQYF | TRBV27 | TRBD2 | TRBJ2-7 | - | 19
TGTGCCAGTAGTAAGGGGCGACAGCTTACCCGCTCCTACAATGAGCAGTTCTTC | CASSKGRQLTRSYNEQFF | TRBV19 | - | TRBJ2-1 | once | 18
TGTGCCAGCAGTCCCCGGGGAGGGTTCTCCTACGAGCAGTACTTC | CASSPRGGFSYEQYF | TRBV28 | TRBD2 | TRBJ2-7 | few | 15
TGCGCCAGCAGTCGGACAGAGAACACTGAAGCTTTCTTT | CASSRTENTEAFF | TRBV4-1 | - | TRBJ1-1 | - | 13
TGCGCCAGCAGCCAGGAGGGTGCGTCGGGTGAAAAACTGTTTTTT | CASSQEGASGEKLFF | TRBV5-1 | - | TRBJ1-4 | - | 15
TGTGCCAGCAGGGAGGGGGGGGTAGAGACCCAGTACTTC | CASREGGVETQYF | TRBV25-1 | - | TRBJ2-5 | - | 13
TGTGCCAGCAGCTTCGGGAACTTCGCCTACGAGCAGTACTTC | CASSFGNFAYEQYF | TRBV7-9 | - | TRBJ2-7 | - | 14
TGTGCCTGGAGTGCAACAGGGTCCCTCAAGGCTTTCTTT | CAWSATGSLKAFF | TRBV30 | - | TRBJ1-1 | - | 13
TGTGCCAGCAGCTTGGTCGGCGTAATGAACACTGAAGCTTTCTTT | CASSLVGVMNTEAFF | TRBV5-4 | - | TRBJ1-1 | few | 15
TGTGCCAGCAGCCGATCCATCCAGGGAAACTATGGCTACACCTTC | CASSRSIQGNYGYTF | TRBV5-6 | - | TRBJ1-2 | few | 15
TGTGCCTCGGACAGGAACTATGGCTACACCTTC | CASDRNYGYTF | TRBV30 | TRBD1 | TRBJ1-2 | - | 11
TGCGCCAGCAGCTTTAACCGGGACAGCCTTGTCTACGAGCAGTACTTC | CASSFNRDSLVYEQYF | TRBV5-1 | TRBD1 | TRBJ2-7 | - | 16
TGCGCCAGCAGCCAAGAAGGACGGAGTTCGAGGGCTTTCTTT | CASSQEGRSSRAFF | TRBV4-3 | - | TRBJ1-1 | - | 14
TGTGCCAGCAGCCCGCTAGGACAGTTTGGAGACCAGCATTTT | CASSPLGQFGDQHF | TRBV7-9 | - | TRBJ1-5 | - | 14
TGTGCCACCAGCAGACGCCCGGGGGCAGGGGTAGAAAAACTGTTTTTT | CATSRRPGAGVEKLFF | TRBV15 | - | TRBJ1-4 | - | 16
TGTGCCAGCAGTTCCATGACACGGAGATTTGAGGGCTACACCTTC | CASSSMTRRFEGYTF | TRBV28 | - | TRBJ1-2 | - | 15
TGTGCCAGCAGCCGCTGGGACTATCGAGATACGCAGTATTTT | CASSRWDYRDTQYF | TRBV5-6 | TRBD2 | TRBJ2-3 | - | 14
TGTGCCAGCGGGCCCCCCAGGGGCCTCCCTAGAAATGAGCAGTTCTTC | CASGPPRGLPRNEQFF | TRBV27 | - | TRBJ2-1 | once | 16
TGTGCCATAAGCCGGGACAGACAAAACACCGGGGAGCTGTTTTTT | CAISRDRQNTGELFF | TRBV10-3 | TRBD1 | TRBJ2-2 | once | 15
TGTGCCAGTAGTATAAGCATCCCAAACACTGAAGCTTTCTTT | CASSISIPNTEAFF | TRBV19 | - | TRBJ1-1 | - | 14
TGCGCCAGCAGCCTGGGACAGCAACAAGAGACCCAGTACTTC | CASSLGQQQETQYF | TRBV5-1 | TRBD1 | TRBJ2-5 | - | 14
TGCGCCAGCAGAGCCTTGTCCGGAGAGGAGCTGTTTTTT | CASRALSGEELFF | TRBV5-1 | - | TRBJ2-2 | - | 13
TGTGCCAGCAGCCCACGGGGGAGGTCACCCCTCCACTTT | CASSPRGRSPLHF | TRBV2 | - | TRBJ1-6 | - | 13
TGTGCCAGCAGCCCAGGGACAGGGATGAACACTGAAGCTTTCTTT | CASSPGTGMNTEAFF | TRBV4-2 | TRBD1 | TRBJ1-1 | - | 15
TGTGCCAGCAGGCCTCGGAGACAGAACAATCAGCCCCAGCATTTT | CASRPRRQNNQPQHF | TRBV28 | - | TRBJ1-5 | - | 15
TGTGCCAGCAGCTTCGCAGGGTCTCCCTACAATGAGCAGTTCTTC | CASSFAGSPYNEQFF | TRBV5-6 | - | TRBJ2-1 | - | 15
TGTGCCAGCAGCTTATGGCAACTGTTCGGGGGGGCGAACACCGGGGAGCTGTTTTTT | CASSLWQLFGGANTGELFF | TRBV13 | TRBD2 | TRBJ2-2 | - | 19
TGCAGCGTCCCGTCCTCCGGGACACCTAAAAACTATGGCTACACCTTC | CSVPSSGTPKNYGYTF | TRBV29-1 | - | TRBJ1-2 | - | 16
TGCAGTGCCCCGCTGGGGGGGGGAGCTTTCTTT | CSAPLGGGAFF | TRBV20-1 | - | TRBJ1-1 | - | 11
TGTGCCAGCAGCGCTCATTCGGTGCCCATATATTTT | CASSAHSVPIYF | TRBV9 | - | TRBJ1-3 | - | 12
TGTGCCAGTAGTATATTGGGGGCGTCCGACTATGGCTACACCTTC | CASSILGASDYGYTF | TRBV19 | - | TRBJ1-2 | - | 15
TGTGCCAGCTCACCACATCCCAGCGGGGAGTCAAATGAGCAGTTCTTC | CASSPHPSGESNEQFF | TRBV18 | TRBD2 | TRBJ2-1 | once | 16
TGTGCCAGCAGCTCCCCGGGGTGGCAGGAACTAACGAGCTATGGCTACACCTTC | CASSSPGWQELTSYGYTF | TRBV5-5 | - | TRBJ1-2 | - | 18
TGTGCCAGCAGTTCACCGGGACAGGGGGCCGGGGAGCTGTTTTTT | CASSSPGQGAGELFF | TRBV6-5 | TRBD1 | TRBJ2-2 | - | 15
TGTGCCAGCAGCCCTTCAGGGGGAGCCACTGAAGCTTTCTTT | CASSPSGGATEAFF | TRBV4-2 | TRBD1 | TRBJ1-1 | - | 14
TGTGCCAGCAGCTACGCCGGGACTAGCCAAGAGACCCAGTACTTC | CASSYAGTSQETQYF | TRBV7-9 | TRBD2 | TRBJ2-5 | once | 15
TGCGCCAGCAGCCCAAATTACAGGGGCAATCAGCCCCAGCATTTT | CASSPNYRGNQPQHF | TRBV4-1 | - | TRBJ1-5 | few | 15
TGTGCCAGCAGTGAAAGAGGACAACCGAACACTGAAGCTTTCTTT | CASSERGQPNTEAFF | TRBV6-1 | - | TRBJ1-1 | - | 15
TGTGCCAGCAGTGCTAGGGATACGCAGTATTTT | CASSARDTQYF | TRBV6-1 | - | TRBJ2-3 | - | 11
TGCGCCAGCAGCGGACAGGGGGCGGGGGCGACTAATGAAAAACTGTTTTTT | CASSGQGAGATNEKLFF | TRBV5-1 | TRBD1 | TRBJ1-4 | - | 17
TGTGCCAGCAGCTTATCTGGGGCAGGGAGTGGTGAAAAACTGTTTTTT | CASSLSGAGSGEKLFF | TRBV7-9 | - | TRBJ1-4 | few | 16
TGCAGCGTTGTAGGGGGAGCCGGTGGAGAGACCCAGTACTTC | CSVVGGAGGETQYF | TRBV29-1 | - | TRBJ2-5 | - | 14
TGTGCCAGCAGCTTGGCAGGGGGTCAGCCCCAGCATTTT | CASSLAGGQPQHF | TRBV7-9 | TRBD1 | TRBJ1-5 | - | 13
TGTGCCAGCAGCCAAGTCACCAGCGGGCTGGCTGAAGCTTTCTTT | CASSQVTSGLAEAFF | TRBV6-1 | - | TRBJ1-1 | - | 15
TGTGCCAGCAGCCAGGGGTCTAGTGGCTACACCTTC | CASSQGSSGYTF | TRBV14 | - | TRBJ1-2 | - | 12
TGCAGCGTTGGTGGGACAGGGGACCAGCCCCAGCATTTT | CSVGGTGDQPQHF | TRBV29-1 | TRBD1 | TRBJ1-5 | - | 13
TGTGCCAGCAGCTTCAGGCCCGGGACACCAACCTACGAGCAGTACTTC | CASSFRPGTPTYEQYF | TRBV7-7 | - | TRBJ2-7 | once | 16
TGTGCCAGTAGTGCCCACAGAAATGAAGCTTTCTTT | CASSAHRNEAFF | TRBV19 | - | TRBJ1-1 | - | 12
TGCGCCAGCAGACCCCAGGGGGACTCCTACAATGAGCAGTTCTTC | CASRPQGDSYNEQFF | TRBV5-1 | TRBD1 | TRBJ2-1 | - | 15